This T cell receptor beta chain comes out of a study of control samples from healthy donors and cancer patients. This CDR3 region has 14 residues. After removal of 6 bases from V and 7 bases from J, the junction contained 6 bases not matched to a gene. Germline loops: CDR1 SNHLY, CDR2 FYNNEI. TCRdb's copy holds only in-frame clones and misses some; the assay was immunoSEQ multiplex PCR. The sample lists 100,000 to 150,000 clones, 85% to 95% seen once, with about 9% in the top ten. V is TRBV2 and J is TRBJ1-5; the match to TRBD1 covers 10 bases. The TCR comes from a man younger than 30 in good health. Sequences were obtained from blood. The CDR3 DNA follows: TGTGCCAGCAGAGCGAGGACAGGGGGGCAGCCCCAGCATTTT. Translating it yields CASRARTGGQPQHF.